The next 16 T cell receptor beta chains were all read from a single sample in a study of control samples from healthy donors and cancer patients. Clones were read by immunoSEQ multiplex PCR, and TCRdb kept only the in-frame ones, dropping some. The table lists just over 80,000 clones, 85% to 90% of them singletons. Sequencing was performed on blood. The source of these receptors is a man aged 50 or older in good health.

The V call is TRBV6-6, the J call TRBJ1-5; the D is unclear. Looked up from germline, CDR1 is MNHNY and CDR2 is SVGAGI (reference sequence). With 5 bases removed from V and 0 bases from J, the gap between germline ends came to 20 bases. The CDR3 loop spans 18 amino acids. The CDR3 DNA follows: TGTGCCAGCAGTCCCCATACCTCATTCCATTTTAGCAATCAGCCCCAGCATTTT. This gives the protein CASSPHTSFHFSNQPQHF.

This chain connects TRBV7-9 to TRBJ1-4; D not resolved. The V and J ends lost 1 base and 8 bases respectively, with 14 bases between them. CDR1 and CDR2 from the germline V gene are SEHNR and FQNEAQ (reference sequence). The CDR3 is 15 residues long. CDR3 sequence (DNA): TGTGCCAGCAGCTTAGGCAGTTTAGGGCTCGAAAAACTGTTTTTT. Its protein product is CASSLGSLGLEKLFF.

This sequence joins TRBV6-1 and TRBJ1-6, with TRBD1 matching over 7 bases. Per germline, CDR1 MNHNS and CDR2 SASEGT. CDR3 size: 15 residues. The V gene end was trimmed by 3 bases and the J gene end by 8 bases; junction bases not matched to a gene: 7. CDR3 nucleotide sequence: TGTGCCAGCAGTGACGACAGGGCGTGGGATTCACCCCTCCACTTT. Protein sequence: CASSDDRAWDSPLHF.

The gene calls are TRBV24-1 and TRBJ1-2; the D is unclear. Trimming cost V 4 bases and J 1 base, with 9 bases left between them. Germline assignment: CDR1 KGHDR and CDR2 SFDVKD. This CDR3 comprises 14 residues. For the CDR3, the DNA is TGTGCCACCAGTGACGTACAGATTAACTATGGCTACACCTTC. Amino acids: CATSDVQINYGYTF.

V and J are TRBV2 and TRBJ2-5; 8 positions agree with TRBD2. CDR3 length: 15 residues. Unmatched junction bases numbered 5, after V lost 5 bases and J lost 0 bases. Germline CDR1 SNHLY, CDR2 FYNNEI. Written as DNA, the CDR3 is TGTGCCAGCAGTAATCGGGGGGGATACCAAGAGACCCAGTACTTC. It is translated as CASSNRGGYQETQYF. Drawing the rest from reference TRBV2 and TRBJ2-5, the complete variable domain is EPEVTQTPSHQVTQMGQEVILRCVPISNHLYFYWYRQILGQKVEFLVSFYNNEISEKSEIFDDQFSVERPDGSNFTLKIRSTKLEDSAMYFCASSNRGGYQETQYFGPGTRLLVL.

The J gene is TRBJ1-5, the V gene TRBV19; D not resolved. Trimming stripped 7 bases from V and 0 bases from J, with 10 bases between. Germline CDR1 and CDR2: LNHDA and SQIVND (reference sequence). CDR3 size: 14 residues. CDR3 in DNA: TGTGCCAGTAAGGGCGAATATAGCAATCAGCCCCAGCATTTT. Encoded protein: CASKGEYSNQPQHF.

The chain recombines TRBV6-1 with TRBJ1-3; 9 bases map to TRBD1. Germline loops: CDR1 MNHNS, CDR2 SASEGT. Trimming took 2 bases from V and 3 from J; bases not matched to a gene: 5. The CDR3 totals 16 residues. CDR3 bases: TGTGCCAGCAGTGAATCCCGGACAGGGGTTGGAAACACCATATATTTT. Residues: CASSESRTGVGNTIYF.

The chain is built from TRBV4-1 and TRBJ2-7, with 7 bases matching TRBD2. Losses at the gene ends were 1 base for V and 3 bases for J; bases not matched to a gene: 9. CDR1 MGHRA and CDR2 YSYEKL come from the germline V gene. The CDR3 contains 16 residues. As DNA, the CDR3 is TGCGCCAGCAGCCAAGCATTGACTAGCCTTGACTACGAGCAGTACTTC. This gives the protein CASSQALTSLDYEQYF.

The genes are TRBV11-2 and TRBJ1-1; no reliable D call. Germline lookup yields CDR1 SGHAT and CDR2 FQNNGV. V was trimmed by 1 base and J by 0 bases, leaving 3 bases between them. The CDR3 spans 13 residues. The CDR3 sequence: CASSLGLNTEAFF. CDR3 DNA: TGTGCCAGCAGCTTAGGGCTGAACACTGAAGCTTTCTTT. The whole variable domain, filled in from reference TRBV11-2 and TRBJ1-1, reads EAGVAQSPRYKIIEKRQSVAFWCNPISGHATLYWYQQILGQGPKLLIQFQNNGVVDDSQLPKDRFSAERLKGVDSTLKIQPAKLEDSAVYLCASSLGLNTEAFFGQGTRLTVV.

V usage is TRBV5-1 and J usage is TRBJ1-5; the D is unclear. The CDR3 is 14 amino acids. The V gene's germline CDR1 is SGHRS and CDR2 YFSETQ. Trimming took 4 bases from V and 7 from J, leaving 15 bases between them. CDR3 DNA sequence: TGCGCCAGCAGCCCCGGACTGACCACCCAGCCCCAGCATTTT. This translates into CASSPGLTTQPQHF.

V is TRBV6-1 and J is TRBJ2-1, with TRBD2 as a possible D gene (6 bases). Germline loops: CDR1 MNHNS, CDR2 SASEGT. Trimming left V 0 bases short and J 2 bases short, with 11 bases between. The CDR3 consists of 16 residues. CDR3 DNA sequence: TGTGCCAGCAGTGAAGCCCCGCGGGGAACCTACAATGAGCAGTTCTTC. Protein: CASSEAPRGTYNEQFF.

The chain uses TRBV9 and TRBJ2-2, with a possible D match to TRBD2 (5 bases). V was pared by 3 bases and J by 7 bases, with 16 bases between. CDR1 is SGDLS, CDR2 YYNGEE, per germline. The CDR3 covers 15 residues. Here the CDR3 DNA reads TGTGCCAGCAGCGCACGGACTGACTGGGGCGGGGAGCTGTTTTTT. This encodes CASSARTDWGGELFF.

The CDR3 DNA reads as TGTGCCAGCAGCCAAGGGACAGGGGGTTCACCCCTCCACTTT. The encoded protein is CASSQGTGGSPLHF. J is TRBJ1-6 and V is TRBV3-1 (or the pseudogene TRBV3-2), with 10 bases lining up with TRBD1. The germline V gene encodes CDR1 LGHDT and CDR2 YNNKEL (reference sequence). Trimming took 1 base from V and 9 from J; bases not matched to a gene: 0. This CDR3 is built from 14 residues.

V and J are TRBV6-5 and TRBJ2-3; 10 positions agree with TRBD2. V shed 6 bases, J shed 3 bases, and the junction held 3 bases outside the gene matches. Looked up from germline, CDR1 is MNHEY and CDR2 is SVGAGI. CDR3 length: 14 residues. The chain's CDR3 is CASRPGLATDTQYF. The CDR3 DNA reads TGTGCCAGCAGGCCGGGACTAGCGACAGATACGCAGTATTTT.

There are a few counts of this clone. This rearrangement joins TRBV6-4 to TRBJ2-1; D ambiguous. The germline V and J ends were trimmed by 0 bases and 8 bases, with 11 bases remaining between them. Per germline, CDR1 MRHNA and CDR2 SNTAGT. This CDR3 is built from 14 residues. The CDR3: CASSDSGGSDEQFF. CDR3 nucleotides: TGTGCCAGCAGTGACTCGGGTGGGTCGGATGAGCAGTTCTTC.

This clone turned up a few times. The V gene is TRBV21-1, the J gene TRBJ1-2. TRBV21-1 represents a pseudogene. The CDR3 runs to 16 residues. The CDR3 sequence: CASSKVKGRPNYGYTF. For the CDR3, the DNA is TGTGCCAGCAGCAAGGTGAAAGGACGCCCTAACTATGGCTACACCTTC.